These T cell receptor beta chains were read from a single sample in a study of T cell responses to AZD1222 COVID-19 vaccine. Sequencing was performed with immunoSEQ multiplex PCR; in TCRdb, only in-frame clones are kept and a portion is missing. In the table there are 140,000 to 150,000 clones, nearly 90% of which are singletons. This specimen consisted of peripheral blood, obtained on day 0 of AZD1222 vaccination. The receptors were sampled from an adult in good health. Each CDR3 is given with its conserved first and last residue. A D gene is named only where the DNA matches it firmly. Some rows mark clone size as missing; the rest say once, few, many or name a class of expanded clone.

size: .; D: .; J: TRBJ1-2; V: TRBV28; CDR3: CASSTIRARYGYTF; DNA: TGTGCCAGCAGTACCATCCGGGCCAGGTATGGCTACACCTTC
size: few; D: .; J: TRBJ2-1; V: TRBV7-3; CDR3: CASSPYGEQFF; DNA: TGTGCCAGCAGCCCATACGGTGAGCAGTTCTTC
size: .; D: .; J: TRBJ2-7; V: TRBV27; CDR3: CASSLQGGYEQYF; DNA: TGTGCCAGCAGTTTGCAGGGGGGCTACGAGCAGTACTTC
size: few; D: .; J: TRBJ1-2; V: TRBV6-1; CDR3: CASSETPYGYTF; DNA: TGTGCCAGCAGTGAAACCCCCTATGGCTACACCTTC
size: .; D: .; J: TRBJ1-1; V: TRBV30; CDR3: CAWGRGARGNTEAFF; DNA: TGTGCCTGGGGGAGAGGGGCACGGGGGAACACTGAAGCTTTCTTT
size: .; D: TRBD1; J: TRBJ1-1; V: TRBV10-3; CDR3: CAISAGGWTEAFF; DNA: TGTGCCATCAGTGCAGGGGGCTGGACTGAAGCTTTCTTT
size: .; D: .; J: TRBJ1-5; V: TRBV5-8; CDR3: CASSLGTGHSNQPQHF; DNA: TGTGCCAGCAGCTTGGGGACGGGCCATAGCAATCAGCCCCAGCATTTT
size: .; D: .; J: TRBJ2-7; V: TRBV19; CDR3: CASSIEGYEQYF; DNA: TGTGCCAGTAGTATCGAGGGTTACGAGCAGTACTTC
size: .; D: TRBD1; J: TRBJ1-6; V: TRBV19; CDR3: CASSGQGNSPLHF; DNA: TGTGCCAGTAGTGGACAGGGTAATTCACCCCTCCACTTT
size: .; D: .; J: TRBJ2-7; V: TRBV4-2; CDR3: CASSQDYQAAAAYEQYF; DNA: TGTGCCAGCAGCCAAGACTACCAAGCGGCGGCGGCCTACGAGCAGTACTTC
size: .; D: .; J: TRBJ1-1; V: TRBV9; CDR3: CASSNDRQNTEAFF; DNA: TGTGCCAGCAGCAACGACCGACAGAACACTGAAGCTTTCTTT
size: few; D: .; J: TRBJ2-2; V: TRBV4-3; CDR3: CASSQDQTSDAGELFF; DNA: TGCGCCAGCAGCCAAGATCAGACCAGCGACGCCGGGGAGCTGTTTTTT
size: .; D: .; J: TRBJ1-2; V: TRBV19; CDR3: CASSRDGPYGYTF; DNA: TGTGCCAGTAGTAGGGACGGCCCCTATGGCTACACCTTC
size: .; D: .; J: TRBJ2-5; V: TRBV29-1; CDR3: CSVDDRFFRETQYF; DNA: TGCAGCGTTGACGACAGATTTTTCAGGGAGACCCAGTACTTC
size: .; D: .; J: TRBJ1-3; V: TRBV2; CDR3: CASSEGGARGYTIYF; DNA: TGTGCCAGCAGTGAAGGGGGGGCTCGGGGATACACCATATATTTT
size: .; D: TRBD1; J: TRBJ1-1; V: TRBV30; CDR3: CAWSTPGQGWATEAFF; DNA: TGTGCCTGGAGCACACCGGGACAGGGTTGGGCCACTGAAGCTTTCTTT
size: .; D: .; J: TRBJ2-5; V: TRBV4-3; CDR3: CASSQEAAQETQYF; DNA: TGCGCCAGCAGCCAAGAGGCCGCTCAAGAGACCCAGTACTTC
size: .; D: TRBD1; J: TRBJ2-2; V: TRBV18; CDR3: CASSPPGQVNTGELFF; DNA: TGTGCCAGCTCACCACCGGGACAGGTCAACACCGGGGAGCTGTTTTTT
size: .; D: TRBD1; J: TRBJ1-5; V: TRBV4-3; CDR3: CASSQDFGQGKGNQPQHF; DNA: TGCGCCAGCAGCCAAGATTTTGGACAGGGGAAAGGCAATCAGCCCCAGCATTTT
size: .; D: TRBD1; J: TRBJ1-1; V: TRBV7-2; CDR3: CASSLAGQAGTEAFF; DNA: TGTGCCAGCAGCTTAGCGGGACAGGCGGGGACTGAAGCTTTCTTT
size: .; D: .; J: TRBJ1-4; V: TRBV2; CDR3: CASGAGINEKLFF; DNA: TGTGCCAGTGGGGCAGGGATCAATGAAAAACTGTTTTTT
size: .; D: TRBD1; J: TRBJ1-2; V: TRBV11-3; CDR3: CASSVRTGNYGYTF; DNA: TGTGCCAGCAGCGTAAGGACAGGGAACTATGGCTACACCTTC
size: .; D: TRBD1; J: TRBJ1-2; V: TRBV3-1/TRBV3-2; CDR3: CASSPKKRQGSASYGYTF; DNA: TGTGCCAGCAGCCCGAAAAAAAGACAGGGCTCAGCCTCCTATGGCTACACCTTC
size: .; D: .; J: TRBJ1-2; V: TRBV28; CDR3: CASSLDGIGLGGYTF; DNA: TGTGCCAGCAGTTTAGACGGAATCGGCCTAGGTGGCTACACCTTC
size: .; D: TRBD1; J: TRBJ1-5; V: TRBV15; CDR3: CATSSHAGTGYSNQPQHF; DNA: TGTGCCACCAGCAGCCACGCCGGGACAGGATATAGCAATCAGCCCCAGCATTTT
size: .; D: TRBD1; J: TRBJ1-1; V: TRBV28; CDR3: CASSLGDRANTEAFF; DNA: TGTGCCAGCAGTTTAGGGGACAGGGCGAACACTGAAGCTTTCTTT